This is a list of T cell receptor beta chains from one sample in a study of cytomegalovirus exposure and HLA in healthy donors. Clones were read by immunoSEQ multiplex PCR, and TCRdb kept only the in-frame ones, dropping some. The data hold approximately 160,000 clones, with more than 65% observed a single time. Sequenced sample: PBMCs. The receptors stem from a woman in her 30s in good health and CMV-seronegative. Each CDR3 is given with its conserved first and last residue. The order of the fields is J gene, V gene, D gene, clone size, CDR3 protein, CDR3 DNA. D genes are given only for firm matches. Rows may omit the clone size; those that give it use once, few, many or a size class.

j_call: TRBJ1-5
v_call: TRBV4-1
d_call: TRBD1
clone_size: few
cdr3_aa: CASSQVGTGVSNQPQHF
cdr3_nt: TGCGCCAGCAGCCAAGTAGGGACAGGGGTCAGCAATCAGCCCCAGCATTTT

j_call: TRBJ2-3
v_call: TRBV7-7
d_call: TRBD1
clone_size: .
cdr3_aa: CASSTGTGGADTQYF
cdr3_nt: TGTGCTAGCAGTACCGGGACAGGGGGCGCGGATACGCAGTATTTT

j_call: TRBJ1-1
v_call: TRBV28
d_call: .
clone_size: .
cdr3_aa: CASNDRGRTEAFF
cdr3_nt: TGTGCCAGCAACGATCGGGGGAGGACTGAAGCTTTCTTT

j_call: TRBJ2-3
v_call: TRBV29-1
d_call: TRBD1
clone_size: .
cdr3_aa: CSVPRTGSISTHTQYF
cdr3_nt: TGCAGCGTTCCTAGGACAGGGTCGATTAGCACACATACGCAGTATTTT

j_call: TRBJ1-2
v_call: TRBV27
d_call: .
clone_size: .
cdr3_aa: CASSLAGSNYGYTF
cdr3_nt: TGTGCCAGCAGTTTAGCAGGCTCTAACTATGGCTACACCTTC

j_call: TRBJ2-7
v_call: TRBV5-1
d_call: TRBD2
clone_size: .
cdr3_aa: CASSPSGGEGYEQYF
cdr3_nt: TGCGCCAGCAGCCCCTCCGGGGGGGAGGGATACGAGCAGTACTTC

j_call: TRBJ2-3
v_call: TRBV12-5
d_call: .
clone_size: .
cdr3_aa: CASGLAWEGHSTDTQYF
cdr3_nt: TGTGCTAGTGGTTTGGCCTGGGAGGGACATAGCACAGATACGCAGTATTTT

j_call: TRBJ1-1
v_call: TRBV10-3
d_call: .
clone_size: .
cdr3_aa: CAISDWTNTEAFF
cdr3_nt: TGTGCCATCAGTGACTGGACAAACACTGAAGCTTTCTTT

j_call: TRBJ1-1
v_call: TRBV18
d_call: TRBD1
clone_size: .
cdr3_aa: CASSSRQGRDTEAFF
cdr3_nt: TGTGCCAGCTCATCCCGACAGGGGAGGGACACTGAAGCTTTCTTT

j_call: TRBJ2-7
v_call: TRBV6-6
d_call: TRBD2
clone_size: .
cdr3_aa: CASSGLAGSYEQYF
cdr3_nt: TGTGCCAGCAGCGGACTAGCGGGCTCCTACGAGCAGTACTTC

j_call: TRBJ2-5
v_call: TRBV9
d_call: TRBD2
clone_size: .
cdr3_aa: CASSLNLGLAGQETQYF
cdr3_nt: TGTGCCAGCAGCCTCAACCTAGGCCTAGCGGGGCAAGAGACCCAGTACTTC

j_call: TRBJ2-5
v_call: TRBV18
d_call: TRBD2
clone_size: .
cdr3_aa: CASSPGLAGEQETQYF
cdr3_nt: TGTGCCAGCTCACCGGGACTAGCGGGAGAGCAAGAGACCCAGTACTTC

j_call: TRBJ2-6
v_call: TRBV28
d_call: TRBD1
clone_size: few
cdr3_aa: CASSRTGVFSGANVLTF
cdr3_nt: TGTGCCAGCAGTCGCACAGGGGTCTTCTCTGGGGCCAACGTCCTGACTTTC

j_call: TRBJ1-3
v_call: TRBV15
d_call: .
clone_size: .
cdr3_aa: CATSRETRPSGNTIYF
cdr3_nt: TGTGCCACCAGCAGAGAGACTCGACCCTCTGGAAACACCATATATTTT

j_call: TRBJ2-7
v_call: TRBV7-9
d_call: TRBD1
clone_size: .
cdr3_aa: CASSLAMGQDHSYEQYF
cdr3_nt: TGTGCCAGCAGCTTAGCAATGGGACAGGACCACTCCTACGAGCAGTACTTC

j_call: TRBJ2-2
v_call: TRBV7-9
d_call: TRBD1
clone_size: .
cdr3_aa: CASSPATGTTGELFF
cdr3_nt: TGTGCCAGCAGCCCCGCGACAGGGACCACCGGGGAGCTGTTTTTT

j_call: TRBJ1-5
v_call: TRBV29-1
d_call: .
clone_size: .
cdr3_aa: CSVGGASNQPQHF
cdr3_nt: TGCAGCGTCGGGGGTGCGAGCAATCAGCCCCAGCATTTT

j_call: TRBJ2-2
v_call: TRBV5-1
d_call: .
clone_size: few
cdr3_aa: CASSFTGTTTGELFF
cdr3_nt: TGCGCCAGCAGCTTTACCGGGACAACCACCGGGGAGCTGTTTTTT

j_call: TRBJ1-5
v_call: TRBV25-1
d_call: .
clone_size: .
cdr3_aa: CASSDSGRNQPQHF
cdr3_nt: TGTGCCAGCAGTGACTCAGGGCGCAATCAGCCCCAGCATTTT

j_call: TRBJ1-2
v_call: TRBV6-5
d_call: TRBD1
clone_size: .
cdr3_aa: CASSDTQGARGYTF
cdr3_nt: TGTGCCAGCAGCGACACACAGGGGGCGCGAGGCTACACCTTC

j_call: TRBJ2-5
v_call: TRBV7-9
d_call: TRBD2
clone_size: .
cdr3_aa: CASSSGGGPQETQYF
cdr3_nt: TGTGCCAGCAGCTCGGGGGGAGGGCCCCAAGAGACCCAGTACTTC

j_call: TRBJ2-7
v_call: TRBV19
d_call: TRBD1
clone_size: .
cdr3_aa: CASSTQPGQVSEQYF
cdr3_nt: TGTGCCAGTAGTACTCAACCGGGACAGGTGAGCGAGCAGTACTTC

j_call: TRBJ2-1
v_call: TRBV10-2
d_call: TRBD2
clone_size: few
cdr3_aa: CASSVWRGGFFNEQFF
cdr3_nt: TGCGCCAGCAGTGTATGGCGGGGGGGCTTTTTTAATGAGCAGTTCTTC

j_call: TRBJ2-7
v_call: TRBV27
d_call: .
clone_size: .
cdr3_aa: CASSSGGLVYLYEQYF
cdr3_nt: TGTGCCAGCAGTTCAGGGGGACTAGTATATCTCTACGAGCAGTACTTC

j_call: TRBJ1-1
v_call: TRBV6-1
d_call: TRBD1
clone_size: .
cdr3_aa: CASNRGHTEAFF
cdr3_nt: TGTGCCAGTAACAGGGGGCACACTGAAGCTTTCTTT

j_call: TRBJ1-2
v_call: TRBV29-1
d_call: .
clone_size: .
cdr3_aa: CSVDRTGGRDYGYTF
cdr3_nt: TGCAGCGTTGACCGGACCGGGGGGAGAGACTATGGCTACACCTTC

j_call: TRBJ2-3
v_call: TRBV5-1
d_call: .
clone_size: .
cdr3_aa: CASSLFWRAPTNTDTQYF
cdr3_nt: TGCGCCAGCAGCTTATTTTGGCGGGCGCCGACAAACACAGATACGCAGTATTTT

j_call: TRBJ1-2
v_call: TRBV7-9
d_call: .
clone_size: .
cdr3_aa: CASSLSARPGYGYTF
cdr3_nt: TGTGCCAGCAGCTTATCGGCCAGGCCTGGGTATGGCTACACCTTC

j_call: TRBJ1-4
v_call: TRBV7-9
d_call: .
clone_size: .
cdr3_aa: CASSQGVIAGAEKLFF
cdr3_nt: TGTGCCAGCAGCCAAGGGGTCATAGCGGGCGCGGAAAAACTGTTTTTT

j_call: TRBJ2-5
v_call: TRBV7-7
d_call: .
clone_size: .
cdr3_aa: CASSAGSDQETQYF
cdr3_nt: TGTGCTAGCAGTGCTGGGAGCGACCAAGAGACCCAGTACTTC

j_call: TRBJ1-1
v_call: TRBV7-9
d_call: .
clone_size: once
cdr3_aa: CASSHGDTEAFF
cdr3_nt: TGTGCCAGCTCCCACGGGGACACTGAAGCTTTCTTT

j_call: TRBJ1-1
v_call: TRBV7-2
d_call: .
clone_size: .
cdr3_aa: CASSLIFRGATEAFF
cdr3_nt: TGTGCCAGCAGCTTAATTTTCAGGGGCGCTACTGAAGCTTTCTTT

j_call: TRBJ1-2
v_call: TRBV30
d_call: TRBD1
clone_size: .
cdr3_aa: CAWNKGGGQVWYGYTF
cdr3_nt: TGTGCCTGGAACAAGGGGGGGGGACAGGTTTGGTATGGCTACACCTTC

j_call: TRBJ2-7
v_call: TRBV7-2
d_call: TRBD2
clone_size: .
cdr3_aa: CASSLLGAGGPGNEQYF
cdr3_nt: TGTGCCAGCAGCTTATTAGGCGCGGGGGGGCCTGGAAACGAGCAGTACTTC

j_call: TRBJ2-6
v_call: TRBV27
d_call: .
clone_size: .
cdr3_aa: CASSHRAGANVLTF
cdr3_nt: TGTGCCAGCAGTCACAGGGCTGGGGCCAACGTCCTGACTTTC

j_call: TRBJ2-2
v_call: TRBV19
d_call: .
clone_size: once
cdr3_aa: CASSIPRGELFF
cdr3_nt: TGTGCCAGTAGTATACCCAGAGGGGAGCTGTTTTTT

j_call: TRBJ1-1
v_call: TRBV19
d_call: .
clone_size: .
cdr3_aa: CASSIELQALNTEAFF
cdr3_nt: TGTGCCAGTAGTATAGAGCTACAGGCCCTGAACACTGAAGCTTTCTTT

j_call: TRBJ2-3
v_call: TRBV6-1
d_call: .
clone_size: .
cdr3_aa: CASSEMRTHTQYF
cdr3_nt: TGTGCCAGCAGTGAGATGCGGACTCATACGCAGTATTTT

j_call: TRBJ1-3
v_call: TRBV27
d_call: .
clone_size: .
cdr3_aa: CASRTVSGIGNTIYF
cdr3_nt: TGTGCCAGCCGCACCGTCTCGGGAATCGGAAACACCATATATTTT

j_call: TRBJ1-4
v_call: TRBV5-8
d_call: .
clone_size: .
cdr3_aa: CASRKGLHSREKLFF
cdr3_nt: TGTGCCAGCAGAAAAGGCCTACACTCGAGGGAAAAACTGTTTTTT

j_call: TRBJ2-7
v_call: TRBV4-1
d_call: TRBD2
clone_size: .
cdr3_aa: CASSHVVAGGPYEQYF
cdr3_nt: TGCGCCAGCAGCCACGTAGTAGCGGGGGGTCCCTACGAGCAGTACTTC

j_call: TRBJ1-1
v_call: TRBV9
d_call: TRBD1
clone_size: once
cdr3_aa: CASSVGDRGRRNTEAFF
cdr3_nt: TGTGCCAGCAGCGTAGGGGACAGGGGGCGCCGGAACACTGAAGCTTTCTTT

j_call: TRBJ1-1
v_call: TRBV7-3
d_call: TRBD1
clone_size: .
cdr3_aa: CASGTGTNTEAFF
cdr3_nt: TGTGCCAGCGGGACAGGGACGAACACTGAAGCTTTCTTT

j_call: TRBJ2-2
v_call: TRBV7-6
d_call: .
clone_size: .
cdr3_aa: CASSSRHNTGELFF
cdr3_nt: TGTGCCAGCAGCTCCAGACATAACACCGGGGAGCTGTTTTTT

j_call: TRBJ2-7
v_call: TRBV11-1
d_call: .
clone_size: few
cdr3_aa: CASSLDELATYEQYF
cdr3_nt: TGTGCCAGCAGCTTAGATGAGCTAGCAACCTACGAGCAGTACTTC

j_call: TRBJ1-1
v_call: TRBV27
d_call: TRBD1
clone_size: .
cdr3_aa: CASSLSWVMGGTGGRNTEAFF
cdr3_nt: TGTGCCAGCAGTTTATCGTGGGTTATGGGGGGGACAGGGGGCCGGAACACTGAAGCTTTCTTT

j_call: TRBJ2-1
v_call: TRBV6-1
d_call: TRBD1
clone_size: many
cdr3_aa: CASSEADRDFYNEQFF
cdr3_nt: TGTGCCAGCAGTGAAGCGGACAGGGACTTCTACAATGAGCAGTTCTTC